The clone carrying this T cell receptor beta chain appeared many times. Germline loops: CDR1 SGHRS, CDR2 YFSETQ. The CDR3 loop spans 13 amino acids. The V and J ends lost 4 bases and 3 bases, in that order; junction bases with no gene match: 3. These data originate in a study of T cells after yellow fever vaccination. Study-wide background: CD3, CD45RA, CCR7 and CD95 were used to sort EM, EMRA, CM and Tscm memory subsets. Study results and caveats: A limited proportion of clonotypes was detected within both the CD4 and CD8 compartments.

One entry per CDR3 protein results from TCRdb running MiXCR on the 5' RACE reads. The sample includes around 60,000 distinct CDR3 sequences, 5.7% of them seen just once. Here the sequenced sample was PBMCs, either bulk or a sorted T-cell subset (CD4+, CD8+, memory, or dextramer-sorted; not recorded which), taken on the day of the yellow fever booster vaccination. This chain uses TRBV5-1 with TRBJ2-7; 8 bases are a match to TRBD2. The receptor was isolated from a man aged 18-30 years who received the YFV17D yellow fever vaccine. Here the CDR3 DNA reads TGCGCCAGCAGCCGGGGGGGAAGCTACGAGCAGTACTTC. Translation: CASSRGGSYEQYF.